This TCR beta chain was obtained from a study of control samples from healthy donors and cancer patients. Profiled with immunoSEQ multiplex PCR; TCRdb holds only in-frame clones, not every one. This table has 150,000 or so clones, 94% appearing once. CDR1 MDHEN and CDR2 SYDVKM come from the germline V gene. This CDR3 is 14 amino acids long. Deletions cut 6 bases from V and 5 bases from J, with 16 bases between. The clonotype was recovered from a man between 35 and 55 years old in good health. Sequenced: blood. The chain joins TRBV28 to TRBJ1-1; no reliable D call. CDR3 residues: CASRYVNRKTEAFF. CDR3 coding DNA: TGTGCCAGCAGGTACGTCAATAGAAAAACTGAAGCTTTCTTT.